The subject of this entry is one T cell receptor (beta chain). No antigen is known for it. Sample barcodes and UMIs were carried by the TCR alpha and TCR beta cDNA libraries that 5'RACE generated with constant-segment primers. TCRdb redid the calling of the 5' RACE reads with MiXCR, one entry per CDR3 protein. The table lists approximately 42,000 distinct CDR3 sequences, about 6.3% of them singletons, with approximately 0.74% in the top ten. The sample belongs to a study of T-cell memory formation after mild COVID-19. About the research overall: The study found TCR clusters largely donor specific. Whole-study findings and limits: Pre-infection memory already had some responding clones, implying cross-reactive memory joined. Confirmation of SARS-CoV-2 specificity was lacking for second-wave clones peaking day 37.

Unmatched junction bases numbered 10, after V lost 3 bases and J lost 1 base. Germline-derived CDR1 and CDR2 are SGDLS and YYNGEE. The CDR3 length is 17 residues. V usage is TRBV9 and J usage is TRBJ2-1; 7 nucleotides line up with TRBD2. This receptor was obtained from an adult who had mild COVID-19 (a few samples of this study predate the infection). Cell type and time point are not known. The specimen sequenced was PBMCs or a T cell subset sorted from them (not recorded which). CDR3 coding DNA: TGTGCCAGCAGCGCCGTCTTTGGGGGGGATTCCTACAATGAGCAGTTCTTC. It translates to CASSAVFGGDSYNEQFF.